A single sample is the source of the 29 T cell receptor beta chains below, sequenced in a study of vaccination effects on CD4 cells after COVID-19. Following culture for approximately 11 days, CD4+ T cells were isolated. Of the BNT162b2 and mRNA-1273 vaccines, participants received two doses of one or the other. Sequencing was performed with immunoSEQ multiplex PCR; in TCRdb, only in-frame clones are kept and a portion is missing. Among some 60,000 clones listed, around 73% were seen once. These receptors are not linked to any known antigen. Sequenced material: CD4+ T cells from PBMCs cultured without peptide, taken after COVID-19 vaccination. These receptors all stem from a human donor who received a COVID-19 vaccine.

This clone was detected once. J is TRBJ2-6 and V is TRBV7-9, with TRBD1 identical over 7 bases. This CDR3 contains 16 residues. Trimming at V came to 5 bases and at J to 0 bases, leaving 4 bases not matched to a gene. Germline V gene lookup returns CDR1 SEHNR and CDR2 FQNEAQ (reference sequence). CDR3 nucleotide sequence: TGTGCCAGCAGCCCGGGACAGCCCTCTGGGGCCAACGTCCTGACTTTC. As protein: CASSPGQPSGANVLTF.

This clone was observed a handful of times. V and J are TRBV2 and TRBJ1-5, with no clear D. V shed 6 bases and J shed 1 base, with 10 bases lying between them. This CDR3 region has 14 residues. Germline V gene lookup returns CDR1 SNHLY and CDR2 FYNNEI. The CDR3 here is CASSQGSSNQPQHF. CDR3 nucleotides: TGTGCCAGCAGCCAAGGGTCGAGCAATCAGCCCCAGCATTTT.

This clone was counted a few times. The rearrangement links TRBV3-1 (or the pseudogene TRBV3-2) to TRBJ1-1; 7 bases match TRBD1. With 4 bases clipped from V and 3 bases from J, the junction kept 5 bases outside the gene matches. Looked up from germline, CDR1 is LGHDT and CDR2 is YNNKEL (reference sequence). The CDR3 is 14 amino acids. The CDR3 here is CASSPPTGDTEAFF. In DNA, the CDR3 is TGTGCCAGCAGCCCGCCTACAGGGGACACTGAAGCTTTCTTT.

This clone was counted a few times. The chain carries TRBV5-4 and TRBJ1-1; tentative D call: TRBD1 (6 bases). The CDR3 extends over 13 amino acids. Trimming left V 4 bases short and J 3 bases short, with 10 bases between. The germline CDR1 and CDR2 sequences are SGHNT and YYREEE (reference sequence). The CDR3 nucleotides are TGTGCCAGCAGCGATGACAGGCACACTGAAGCTTTCTTT. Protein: CASSDDRHTEAFF.

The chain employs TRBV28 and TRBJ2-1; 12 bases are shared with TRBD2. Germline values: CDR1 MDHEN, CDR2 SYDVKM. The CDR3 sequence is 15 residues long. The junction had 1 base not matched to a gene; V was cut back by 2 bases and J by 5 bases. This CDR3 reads CASSLGLAGNNEQFF. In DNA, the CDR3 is TGTGCCAGCAGTTTAGGACTAGCGGGAAACAATGAGCAGTTCTTC.

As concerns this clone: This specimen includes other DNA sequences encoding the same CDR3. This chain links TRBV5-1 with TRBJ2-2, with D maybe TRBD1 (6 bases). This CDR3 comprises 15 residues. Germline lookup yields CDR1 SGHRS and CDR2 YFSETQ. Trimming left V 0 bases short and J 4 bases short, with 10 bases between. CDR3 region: CASSLGGGSTGELFF. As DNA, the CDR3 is TGCGCCAGCAGCTTGGGAGGGGGTAGCACCGGGGAGCTGTTTTTT.

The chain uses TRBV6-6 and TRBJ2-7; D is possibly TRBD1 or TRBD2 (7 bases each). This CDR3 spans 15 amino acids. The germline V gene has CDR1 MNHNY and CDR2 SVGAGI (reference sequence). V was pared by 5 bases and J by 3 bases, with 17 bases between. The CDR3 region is CASSPRERDSYEQYF. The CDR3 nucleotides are TGTGCCAGCAGTCCCAGGGAGCGGGACAGCTACGAGCAGTACTTC.

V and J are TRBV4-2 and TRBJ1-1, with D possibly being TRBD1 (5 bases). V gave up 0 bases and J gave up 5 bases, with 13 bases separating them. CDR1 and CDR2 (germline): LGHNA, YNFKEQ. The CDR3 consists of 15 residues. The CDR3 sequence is CASSQDPGGGTEAFF. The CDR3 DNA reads TGTGCCAGCAGCCAAGACCCCGGGGGAGGAACTGAAGCTTTCTTT.

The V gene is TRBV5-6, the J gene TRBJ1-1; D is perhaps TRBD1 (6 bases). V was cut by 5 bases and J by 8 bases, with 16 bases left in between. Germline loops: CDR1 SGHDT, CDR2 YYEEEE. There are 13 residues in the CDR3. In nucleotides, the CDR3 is TGTGCCAGCAGTAAAAGGGGGGGGGCGGAAGCTTTCTTT. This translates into CASSKRGGAEAFF.

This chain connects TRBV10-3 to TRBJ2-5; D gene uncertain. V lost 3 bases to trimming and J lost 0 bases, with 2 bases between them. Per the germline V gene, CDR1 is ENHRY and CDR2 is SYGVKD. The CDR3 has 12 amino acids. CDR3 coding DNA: TGTGCCATCAGTGACTACCAAGAGACCCAGTACTTC. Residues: CAISDYQETQYF.

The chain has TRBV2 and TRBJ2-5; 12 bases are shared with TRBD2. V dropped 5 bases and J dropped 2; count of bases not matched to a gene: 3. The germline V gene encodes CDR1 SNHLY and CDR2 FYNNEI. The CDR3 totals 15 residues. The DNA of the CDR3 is TGTGCCAGCAGTCCCGGACTAGCGGGACAAGAGACCCAGTACTTC. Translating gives CASSPGLAGQETQYF. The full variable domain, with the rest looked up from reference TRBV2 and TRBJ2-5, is EPEVTQTPSHQVTQMGQEVILRCVPISNHLYFYWYRQILGQKVEFLVSFYNNEISEKSEIFDDQFSVERPDGSNFTLKIRSTKLEDSAMYFCASSPGLAGQETQYFGPGTRLLVL.

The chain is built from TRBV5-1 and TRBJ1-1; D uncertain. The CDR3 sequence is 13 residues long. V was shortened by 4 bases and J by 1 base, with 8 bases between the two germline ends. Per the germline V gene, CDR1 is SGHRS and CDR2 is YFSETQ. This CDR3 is CASSLGTNTEAFF. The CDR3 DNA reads TGCGCCAGCAGCCTTGGTACGAACACTGAAGCTTTCTTT.

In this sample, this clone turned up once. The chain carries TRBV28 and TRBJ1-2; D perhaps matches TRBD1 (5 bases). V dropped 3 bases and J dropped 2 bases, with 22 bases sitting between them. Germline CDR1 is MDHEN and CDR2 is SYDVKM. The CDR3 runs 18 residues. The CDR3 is CASSLYGGMLDGNYGYTF. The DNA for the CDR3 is TGTGCCAGCAGTTTGTACGGGGGAATGTTGGACGGAAACTATGGCTACACCTTC.

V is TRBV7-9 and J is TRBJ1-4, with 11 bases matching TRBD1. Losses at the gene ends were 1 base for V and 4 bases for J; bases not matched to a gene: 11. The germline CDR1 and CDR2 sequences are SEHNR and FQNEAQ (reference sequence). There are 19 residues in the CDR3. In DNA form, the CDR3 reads TGTGCCAGCAGCTTAGGAGCCGACTCAGGGACAGGGGGTAATGAAAAACTGTTTTTT. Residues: CASSLGADSGTGGNEKLFF.

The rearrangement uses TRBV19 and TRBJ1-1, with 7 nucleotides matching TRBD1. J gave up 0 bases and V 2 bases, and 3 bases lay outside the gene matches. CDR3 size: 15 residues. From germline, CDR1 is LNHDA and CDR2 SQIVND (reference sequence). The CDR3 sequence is CASSIRQGMNTEAFF. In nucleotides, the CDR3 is TGTGCCAGTAGTATAAGACAGGGTATGAACACTGAAGCTTTCTTT.

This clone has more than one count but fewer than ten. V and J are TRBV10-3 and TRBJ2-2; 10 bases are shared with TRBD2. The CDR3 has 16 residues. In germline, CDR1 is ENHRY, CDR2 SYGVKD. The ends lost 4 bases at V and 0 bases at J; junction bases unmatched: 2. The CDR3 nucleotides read TGTGCCATCAGTGGTAGCGGGGGGTCGAACACCGGGGAGCTGTTTTTT. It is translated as CAISGSGGSNTGELFF.

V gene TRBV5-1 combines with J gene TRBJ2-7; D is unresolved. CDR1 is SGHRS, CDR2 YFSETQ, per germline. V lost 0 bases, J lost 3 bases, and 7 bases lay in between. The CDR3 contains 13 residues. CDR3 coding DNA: TGCGCCAGCAGCTTGGACAGCTACTACGAGCAGTACTTC. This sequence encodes CASSLDSYYEQYF.

The CDR3 is CASSLDHGAHSTDTQYF. CDR3 in DNA: TGTGCCAGCAGCTTAGATCATGGGGCCCATAGCACAGATACGCAGTATTTT. V usage is TRBV11-2 and J usage is TRBJ2-3; possibly TRBD1 for D (5 bases). V was clipped by 0 bases and J by 0 bases, with 13 bases between them. The CDR3 has 17 amino acids. Germline-derived CDR1 and CDR2 are SGHAT and FQNNGV.

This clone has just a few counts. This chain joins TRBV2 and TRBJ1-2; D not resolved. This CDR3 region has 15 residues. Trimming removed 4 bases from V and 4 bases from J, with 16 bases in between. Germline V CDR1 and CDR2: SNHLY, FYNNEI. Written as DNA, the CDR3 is TGTGCCAGCAGTGCTCGGACGGTAGGCTTCTATGGCTACACCTTC. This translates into CASSARTVGFYGYTF. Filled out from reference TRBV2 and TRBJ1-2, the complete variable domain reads EPEVTQTPSHQVTQMGQEVILRCVPISNHLYFYWYRQILGQKVEFLVSFYNNEISEKSEIFDDQFSVERPDGSNFTLKIRSTKLEDSAMYFCASSARTVGFYGYTFGSGTRLTVV.

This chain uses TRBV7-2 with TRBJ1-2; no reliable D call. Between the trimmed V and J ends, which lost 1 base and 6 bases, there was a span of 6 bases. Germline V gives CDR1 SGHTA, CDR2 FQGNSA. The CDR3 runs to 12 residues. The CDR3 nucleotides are TGTGCCAGCAGCTTAGGCCGGGATGGCTACACCTTC. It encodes CASSLGRDGYTF.

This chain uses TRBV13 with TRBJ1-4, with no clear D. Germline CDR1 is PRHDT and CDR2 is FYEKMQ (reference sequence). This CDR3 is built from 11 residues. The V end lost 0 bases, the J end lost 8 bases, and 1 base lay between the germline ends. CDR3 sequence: CASSLGEKLFF. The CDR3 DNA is TGTGCCAGCAGCTTAGGGGAAAAACTGTTTTTT.

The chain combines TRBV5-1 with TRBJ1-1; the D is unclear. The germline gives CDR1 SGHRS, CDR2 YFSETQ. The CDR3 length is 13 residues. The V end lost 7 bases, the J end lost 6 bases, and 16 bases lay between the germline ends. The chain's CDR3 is CASGSNSAPEAFF. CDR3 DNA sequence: TGCGCCAGCGGATCTAACAGTGCCCCTGAAGCTTTCTTT.

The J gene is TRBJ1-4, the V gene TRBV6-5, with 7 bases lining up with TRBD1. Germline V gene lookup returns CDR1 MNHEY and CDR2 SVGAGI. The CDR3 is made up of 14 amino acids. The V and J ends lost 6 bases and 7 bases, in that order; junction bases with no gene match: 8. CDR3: CASSPTGKGEKLFF. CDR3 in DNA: TGTGCCAGCAGCCCGACAGGGAAGGGTGAAAAACTGTTTTTT.

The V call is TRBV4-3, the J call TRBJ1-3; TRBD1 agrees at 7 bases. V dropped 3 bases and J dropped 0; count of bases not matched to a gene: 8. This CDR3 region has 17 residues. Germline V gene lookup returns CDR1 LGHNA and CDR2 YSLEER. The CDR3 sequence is CASSQTWDRASGNTIYF. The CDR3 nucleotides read TGCGCCAGCAGCCAGACATGGGACAGAGCCTCTGGAAACACCATATATTTT.

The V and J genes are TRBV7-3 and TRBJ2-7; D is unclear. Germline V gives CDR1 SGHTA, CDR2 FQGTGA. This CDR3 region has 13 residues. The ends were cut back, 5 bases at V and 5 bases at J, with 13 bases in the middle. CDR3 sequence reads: CASSPQRHDEQYF. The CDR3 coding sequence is TGTGCCAGCAGCCCCCAAAGGCATGACGAGCAGTACTTC. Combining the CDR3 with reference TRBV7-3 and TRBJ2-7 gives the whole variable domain GAGVSQTPSNKVTEKGKYVELRCDPISGHTALYWYRQSLGQGPEFLIYFQGTGAADDSGLPNDRFFAVRPEGSVSTLKIQRTERGDSAVYLCASSPQRHDEQYFGPGTRLTVT.

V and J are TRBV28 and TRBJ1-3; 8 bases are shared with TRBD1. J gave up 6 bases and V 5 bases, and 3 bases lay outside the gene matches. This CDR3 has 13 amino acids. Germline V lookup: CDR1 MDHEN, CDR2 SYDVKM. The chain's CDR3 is CASSQGQENTIYF. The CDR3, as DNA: TGTGCCAGCAGTCAGGGACAGGAAAACACCATATATTTT. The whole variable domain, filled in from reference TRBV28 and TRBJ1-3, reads DVKVTQSSRYLVKRTGEKVFLECVQDMDHENMFWYRQDPGLGLRLIYFSYDVKMKEKGDIPEGYSVSREKKERFSLILESASTNQTSMYLCASSQGQENTIYFGEGSWLTVV.

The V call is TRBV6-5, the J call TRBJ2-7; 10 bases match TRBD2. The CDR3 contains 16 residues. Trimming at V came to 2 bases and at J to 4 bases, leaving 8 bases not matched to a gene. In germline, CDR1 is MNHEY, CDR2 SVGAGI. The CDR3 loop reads CASSYNLAGEAYEQYF. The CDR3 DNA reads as TGTGCCAGCAGTTACAACCTAGCGGGAGAGGCATACGAGCAGTACTTC.

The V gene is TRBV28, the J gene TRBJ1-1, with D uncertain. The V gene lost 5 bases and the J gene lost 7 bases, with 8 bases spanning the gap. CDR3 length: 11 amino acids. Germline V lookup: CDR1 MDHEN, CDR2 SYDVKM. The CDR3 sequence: CASSPVGEAFF. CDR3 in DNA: TGTGCCAGCAGTCCGGTAGGTGAAGCTTTCTTT.

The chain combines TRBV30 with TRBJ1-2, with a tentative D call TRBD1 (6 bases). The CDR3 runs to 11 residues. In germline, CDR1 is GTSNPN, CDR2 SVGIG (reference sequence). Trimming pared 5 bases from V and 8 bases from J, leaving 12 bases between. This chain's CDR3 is CAWAQGGGYTF. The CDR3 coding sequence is TGTGCCTGGGCACAGGGTGGCGGCTACACCTTC. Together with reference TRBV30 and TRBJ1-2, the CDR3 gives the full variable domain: SQTIHQWPATLVQPVGSPLSLECTVEGTSNPNLYWYRQAAGRGLQLLFYSVGIGQISSEVPQNLSASRPQDRQFILSSKKLLLSDSGFYLCAWAQGGGYTFGSGTRLTVV.